This T cell receptor (beta chain) originates from a study of control samples from healthy donors and cancer patients. Profiled with immunoSEQ multiplex PCR; TCRdb holds only in-frame clones, not every one. Of 95,000 to 150,000 clones listed, about 87% were seen once; the top ten hold approximately 3.5%. The CDR3 covers 13 residues. Germline CDR1 and CDR2: MNHEY and SMNVEV (reference sequence). Between the trimmed V and J ends, which lost 4 bases and 7 bases, there was a span of 13 bases. The receptor was derived from a man aged 40-55 years in good health. The J gene is TRBJ1-2, the V gene TRBV27, with D perhaps matching TRBD1 (5 bases). Sequenced input: blood. The CDR3 DNA is TGTGCCAGCAGTTCCGACAGTCGGGGTGGCTACACCTTC. This encodes CASSSDSRGGYTF.